Detailed here is one TCR beta chain. The data stem from a study of blood T cell repertoires in COVID-19. Study overall: T cells, B-cell-depleted T cells, or PBMCs supplied cDNA or gDNA.

Measured with immunoSEQ multiplex PCR; TCRdb has only the in-frame clones, and not every one. The sample has roughly 120,000 clones, less than 75% seen once. Germline V gene lookup returns CDR1 MNHNS and CDR2 SASEGT. This CDR3 comprises 15 residues. V lost 1 base and J lost 2, with 8 bases in between. This chain connects TRBV6-1 to TRBJ1-4; maybe TRBD1 (6 bases). The sequence was obtained from a human donor with acute or convalescent COVID-19. The donor label of this sample is uncertain. The sequenced sample consisted of peripheral blood. Here the CDR3 DNA reads TGTGCCAGCAGTGAAGGGACAGTCACTAATGAAAAACTGTTTTTT. Its translation: CASSEGTVTNEKLFF.